This T cell receptor beta chain was sequenced in a study of blood T cell repertoires in COVID-19. Across the study: PBMCs, B-cell-depleted T cells, or T cells were the source of the cDNA or gDNA that made up the material.

By proportion, this clone is medium-sized. CDR1 is KGHDR, CDR2 SFDVKD, per germline. V was pared by 3 bases and J by 6 bases, with 16 bases between. The CDR3 is 15 amino acids. Only in-frame clones appear in the TCRdb table, and some are missing; sequencing was by immunoSEQ multiplex PCR. The sample yields about 160,000 clones, 80% seen once. The chain recombines TRBV24-1 with TRBJ1-2; D unresolved. This sequence was found in a man between 35 and 55 years old who had recovered from COVID-19. Source material: PBMCs or T cells enriched from blood (not recorded which). As DNA, the CDR3 is TGTGCCACCAGTGATAAAGAGGGAGTGTACAATGGCTACACCTTC. Translating gives CATSDKEGVYNGYTF.